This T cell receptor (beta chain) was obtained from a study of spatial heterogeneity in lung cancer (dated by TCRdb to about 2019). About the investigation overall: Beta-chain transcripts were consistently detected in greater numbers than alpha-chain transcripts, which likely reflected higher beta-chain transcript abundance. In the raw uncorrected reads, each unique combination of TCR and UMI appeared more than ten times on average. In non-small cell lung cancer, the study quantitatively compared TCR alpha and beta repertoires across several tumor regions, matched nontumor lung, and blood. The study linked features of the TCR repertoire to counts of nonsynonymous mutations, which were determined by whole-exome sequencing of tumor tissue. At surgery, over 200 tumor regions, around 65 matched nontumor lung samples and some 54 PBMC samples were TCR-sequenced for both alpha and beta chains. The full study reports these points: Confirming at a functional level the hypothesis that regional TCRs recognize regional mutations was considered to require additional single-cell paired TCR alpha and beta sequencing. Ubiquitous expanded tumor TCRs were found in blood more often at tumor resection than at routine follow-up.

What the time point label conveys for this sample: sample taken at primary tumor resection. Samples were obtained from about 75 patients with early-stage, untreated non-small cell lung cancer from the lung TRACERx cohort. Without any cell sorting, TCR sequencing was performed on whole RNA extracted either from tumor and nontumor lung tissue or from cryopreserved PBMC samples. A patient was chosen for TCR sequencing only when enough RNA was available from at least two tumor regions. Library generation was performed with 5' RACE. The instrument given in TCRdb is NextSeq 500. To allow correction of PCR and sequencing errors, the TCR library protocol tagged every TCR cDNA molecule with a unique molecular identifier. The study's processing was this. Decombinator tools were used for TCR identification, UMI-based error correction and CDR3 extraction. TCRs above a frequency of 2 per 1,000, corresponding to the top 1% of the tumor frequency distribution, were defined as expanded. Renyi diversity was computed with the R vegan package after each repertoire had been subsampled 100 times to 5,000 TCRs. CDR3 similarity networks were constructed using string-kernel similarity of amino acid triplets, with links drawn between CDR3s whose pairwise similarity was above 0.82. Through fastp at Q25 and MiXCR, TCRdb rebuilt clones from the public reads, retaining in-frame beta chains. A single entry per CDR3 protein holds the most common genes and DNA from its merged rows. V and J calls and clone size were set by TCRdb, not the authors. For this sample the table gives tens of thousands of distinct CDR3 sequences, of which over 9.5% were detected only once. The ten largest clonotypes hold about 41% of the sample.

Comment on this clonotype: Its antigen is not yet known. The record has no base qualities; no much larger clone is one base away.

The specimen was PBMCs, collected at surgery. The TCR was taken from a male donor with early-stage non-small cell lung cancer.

The DNA is TGTGCCAGCAGCCAAGATTTCGGACTAGCGCCCCGGAGTCGTATAGGGGGGACCCAGTACTTC. It translates to CASSQDFGLAPRSRIGGTQYF. In this chain, TRBV4-2 is recombined with TRBJ2-5, and TRBD2 matches 9 of the central bases. Via the germline V gene, CDR1 is LGHNA and CDR2 YNFKEQ. The CDR3 goes from the cysteine to the phenylalanine over 21 residues. The sequence is cut down to CDR3 DNA, 63 bases in frame from base 1. V lost 0 bases and J lost 7 bases, and the count of bases not matched to a germline gene is 24.